These 19 T cell receptor beta chains were all obtained from the same sample, sequenced in a study of T-cell memory formation after mild COVID-19. Via MiXCR, TCRdb re-called the 5' RACE reads, giving one row per CDR3 protein. The data contain 25,000 to 30,000 distinct CDR3 sequences, roughly a sixth of them singletons. The specimen was PBMCs or a T cell subset sorted from them (not recorded which). Receptor source: an adult who had mild COVID-19 (a few samples of this study predate the infection). Cell type and time point are not known.

This clonotype counts as medium-sized. The V and J genes are TRBV12-3 or TRBV12-4 and TRBJ2-7; D might be TRBD2 (5 bases). V was cut by 1 base and J by 3 bases, with 7 bases left in between. The CDR3 runs to 13 residues. The CDR3 loop reads CASSLGESYEQYF. CDR3 nucleotide sequence: TGTGCCAGCAGTTTAGGGGAGAGCTACGAGCAGTACTTC.

This clonotype came up many times. This chain connects TRBV11-2 to TRBJ2-5, with D maybe TRBD2 (5 bases). V lost 5 bases to trimming and J lost 4 bases, with 20 bases between them. The CDR3 spans 16 residues. Germline V gene lookup returns CDR1 SGHAT and CDR2 FQNNGV. Here the CDR3 reads CASSTPEGLMGETQYF. In DNA, the CDR3 is TGTGCCAGCAGCACACCGGAAGGACTGATGGGAGAGACCCAGTACTTC.

The rearrangement links TRBV6-6 to TRBJ1-6; D gene unclear. V lost 6 bases to trimming and J lost 6 bases, with 12 bases between them. Germline CDR1 reads MNHNY; CDR2 reads SVGAGI (reference sequence). The CDR3 has 14 residues. CDR3 nucleotides: TGTGCCAGCAGAAGTGACACAGCTAATTCACCCCTCCACTTT. Protein sequence: CASRSDTANSPLHF.

This clonotype was detected ten times or more. The V and J genes are TRBV6-5 and TRBJ1-5; the match to TRBD1 covers 10 bases. Looked up from germline, CDR1 is MNHEY and CDR2 is SVGAGI. The CDR3 is 18 residues long. V lost 6 bases to trimming and J lost 5 bases; unmatched junction nucleotides: 16. The CDR3 here is CASRWPGQGWLVDQPQHF. For the CDR3, the DNA is TGTGCCAGCAGATGGCCGGGACAGGGGTGGTTGGTAGATCAGCCCCAGCATTTT.

This clonotype was counted at least ten times. This chain uses TRBV20-1 with TRBJ1-2, with a possible D match to TRBD1 (5 bases). The CDR3 length is 13 residues. V shed 6 bases and J shed 1 base, with 12 bases lying between them. From germline, CDR1 is DFQATT and CDR2 SNEGSKA (reference sequence). CDR3: CSAPGDSNYGYTF. CDR3 in DNA: TGCAGTGCCCCGGGTGACAGTAACTATGGCTACACCTTC.

This clonotype was seen many times. The chain uses TRBV20-1 and TRBJ1-2; D might be TRBD1 (5 bases). V dropped 2 bases and J dropped 7 bases, with 29 bases sitting between them. CDR3 length: 18 amino acids. The germline CDR1 and CDR2 sequences are DFQATT and SNEGSKA (reference sequence). The CDR3 DNA reads as TGCAGTGCTAGAATAAGAAGGGGTGAATTTTGGGGCAGTTCTGGCTACACCTTC. Translating gives CSARIRRGEFWGSSGYTF.

On this clonotype itself: Given a much more abundant clone one base away, this may be a read error. The chain has TRBV24-1 and TRBJ2-7; TRBD1 aligns across 9 bases. This CDR3 is 15 amino acids long. Germline loops: CDR1 KGHDR, CDR2 SFDVKD. CDR3 amino acids: CATSGPDRGHYDQYF. The CDR3 bases are TGTGCCACCAGTGGTCCGGACAGGGGACACTACGATCAGTACTTC.

This clonotype was observed a handful of times. The chain employs TRBV24-1 and TRBJ1-2; TRBD1 matches 8 bases. The CDR3 is 19 residues long. V dropped 5 bases and J dropped 1; count of bases not matched to a gene: 17. Germline assignment: CDR1 KGHDR and CDR2 SFDVKD. The CDR3 DNA reads as TGTGCCACCAGTGTTCCCCTGGGGAGACAGGGGTCCCTTAACTATGGCTACACCTTC. Translating it yields CATSVPLGRQGSLNYGYTF.

The V call is TRBV5-1, the J call TRBJ2-2; TRBD1 is a possible D gene (5 bases). Trimming left V 0 bases short and J 7 bases short, with 10 bases between. Germline lookup yields CDR1 SGHRS and CDR2 YFSETQ. The CDR3 runs to 14 residues. This chain's CDR3 is CASSLAGSGGELFF. DNA for the CDR3: TGCGCCAGCAGCTTGGCAGGGTCAGGCGGGGAGCTGTTTTTT.

This clonotype appeared many times. The rearrangement joins TRBV7-9 to TRBJ2-3; a weak D match, TRBD2 (6 bases). The CDR3 has 15 residues. Between the trimmed V and J ends, which lost 4 bases and 2 bases, there was a span of 13 bases. CDR1 is SEHNR, CDR2 FQNEAQ, per germline (reference sequence). CDR3 DNA: TGTGCCAGCAGCTATGGGGACTCCCACACAGATACGCAGTATTTT. Protein: CASSYGDSHTDTQYF. Using reference TRBV7-9 and TRBJ2-3 for the parts outside the CDR3, the full variable domain is DTGVSQNPRHKITKRGQNVTFRCDPISEHNRLYWYRQTLGQGPEFLTYFQNEAQLEKSRLLSDRFSAERPKGSFSTLEIQRTEQGDSAMYLCASSYGDSHTDTQYFGPGTRLTVL.

The rearrangement joins TRBV24-1 to TRBJ1-4; D ambiguous. CDR3 length equals 17 residues. The V and J ends lost 8 bases and 0 bases respectively, with 18 bases between them. Germline CDR1 is KGHDR and CDR2 is SFDVKD. The CDR3 spells CATISTIREPTNEKLFF. CDR3 in DNA: TGTGCCACCATTTCGACAATCCGCGAACCAACTAATGAAAAACTGTTTTTT.

This clonotype appeared many times. This sequence joins TRBV11-2 and TRBJ1-6, with TRBD1 matching over 10 bases. Trimming took 1 base from V and 7 from J; bases not matched to a gene: 4. Germline V gives CDR1 SGHAT, CDR2 FQNNGV. The CDR3 extends over 16 amino acids. This CDR3 reads CASSLGDRGSNSPLHF. The CDR3 region has the DNA TGTGCCAGCAGCTTAGGGGACAGGGGTTCCAATTCACCCCTCCACTTT.

This clonotype was observed at least ten times. The chain links TRBV3-1 to TRBJ1-5, with D hard to call. Germline V gene data show CDR1 as LGHDT and CDR2 as YNNKEL (reference sequence). This CDR3 is built from 14 residues. Trimming removed 3 bases at V and 1 base at J, with 7 bases between. The DNA of the CDR3 is TGTGCCAGCAGCCATTCCGGAAGCAATCAGCCCCAGCATTTT. It yields the protein CASSHSGSNQPQHF.

This clonotype appeared many times. The chain uses TRBV10-3 and TRBJ2-3; weak D call: TRBD2 (6 bases). This CDR3 is built from 18 residues. From germline, CDR1 is ENHRY and CDR2 SYGVKD. V was pared by 0 bases and J by 3 bases, with 19 bases between. The CDR3 bases are TGTGCCATCAGTGAGTCGACTCGGGGGAGGCTGGCTACAGATACGCAGTATTTT. Translating it yields CAISESTRGRLATDTQYF.

This clonotype was seen many times. The chain is built from TRBV3-1 and TRBJ2-3; 9 nucleotides line up with TRBD1. The CDR3 is made up of 13 amino acids. Germline V gene lookup returns CDR1 LGHDT and CDR2 YNNKEL (reference sequence). The trim removed 8 bases at V and 6 bases at J, leaving 6 bases unmatched. CDR3 sequence: CASGTGGVDTQYF. The CDR3 coding sequence is TGTGCCAGCGGAACAGGGGGCGTGGATACGCAGTATTTT.

The sample holds many counts of this clonotype. The chain uses TRBV29-1 and TRBJ2-5; D gene ambiguous. V was clipped by 3 bases and J by 10 bases, with 12 bases between them. The CDR3 extends over 11 amino acids. Germline values: CDR1 SQVTM, CDR2 ANQGSEA. CDR3 nucleotides: TGCAGCGTTGATAAGGGTGGTGTCCAGTACTTC. It yields the protein CSVDKGGVQYF.

V usage is TRBV27 and J usage is TRBJ2-2, with D perhaps assigned TRBD1 or TRBD2 (5 bases each). Germline-derived CDR1 and CDR2 are MNHEY and SMNVEV (reference sequence). The CDR3 covers 19 residues. Trimming left V 0 bases short and J 5 bases short, with 22 bases between. This CDR3 reads CASSLSRAGRQGGTGELFF. Here the CDR3 DNA reads TGTGCCAGCAGTTTATCGAGGGCGGGCAGGCAGGGTGGAACCGGGGAGCTGTTTTTT.

In its sample, this clonotype was seen a few times. The rearrangement uses TRBV3-1 and TRBJ2-7; D unclear. This CDR3 comprises 14 residues. The V end was cut by 4 bases, the J end by 3 bases, with 13 bases between. Germline V CDR1 and CDR2: LGHDT, YNNKEL (reference sequence). DNA of the CDR3: TGTGCCAGCAGCCTCGGCCGTATAGGCTACGAGCAGTACTTC. As protein: CASSLGRIGYEQYF.

The V call is TRBV5-4, the J call TRBJ1-1, with a possible D match to TRBD1 (5 bases). The V gene lost 3 bases and the J gene lost 6 bases, with 12 bases spanning the gap. There are 13 residues in the CDR3. The germline V gene encodes CDR1 SGHNT and CDR2 YYREEE (reference sequence). DNA of the CDR3: TGTGCCAGCAGCTATGGGGCCAACGCTGAAGCTTTCTTT. Protein: CASSYGANAEAFF.